A selection of T cell receptor beta chains follows, all from one sample in a study of cytomegalovirus exposure and HLA in healthy donors. Measured with immunoSEQ multiplex PCR; TCRdb has only the in-frame clones, and not every one. The table includes roughly 190,000 clones, 60% to 85% detected once. Sequencing was performed on PBMCs. The receptors shown here come from a woman younger than 30 in good health and CMV-seronegative. Both conserved end residues are part of each CDR3.

CDR3aa,v_gene,j_gene
CASRLTGTGAFYEQYF,TRBV19,TRBJ2-7
CSLTGALGDTQYF,TRBV29-1,TRBJ2-3
CASSQDLRSTEAFF,TRBV4-2,TRBJ1-1
CASSPFLESYEQYF,TRBV27,TRBJ2-7
CATSRGLNYGYTF,TRBV15,TRBJ1-2
CASSWAAEAFF,TRBV28,TRBJ1-1
CASRDRTFGNTIYF,TRBV6-6,TRBJ1-3
CASSQGGKTSSYNEQFF,TRBV4-2,TRBJ2-1
CASRSTGGGNSPLHF,TRBV7-3,TRBJ1-6
CASSQDNSGELFF,TRBV4-2,TRBJ2-2
CASSTPSFGSYEQYF,TRBV19,TRBJ2-7
CASSDRWSSYEQYF,TRBV6-5,TRBJ2-7
CSVDYGMNTEAFF,TRBV29-1,TRBJ1-1
CASSLNFGGQPNQNIQYF,TRBV7-2,TRBJ2-4
CASSSGGDGYTF,TRBV28,TRBJ1-2
CASSPPAAVSSYEQYF,TRBV18,TRBJ2-7
CASSLTSGSPYNGQFF,TRBV7-8,TRBJ2-1
CASSIREGQGYEQYF,TRBV28,TRBJ2-7
CASSRAQTYTDTQYF,TRBV6-1,TRBJ2-3
CASSHPNRAPDNSPLHF,TRBV28,TRBJ1-6
CASSARTGGTYEQYF,TRBV9,TRBJ2-7
CASSSTGYGTEAFF,TRBV7-6,TRBJ1-1
CASSEPTRVEETQYF,TRBV25-1,TRBJ2-5
CASSDRVGEQYF,TRBV6-5,TRBJ2-7
CASSPADGQGQQAQHF,TRBV28,TRBJ1-5
CASSPVGRGTEAFF,TRBV4-1,TRBJ1-1
CADFRGIRTDTQYF,TRBV28,TRBJ2-3
CASSLGGIGELFF,TRBV7-9,TRBJ2-2
CASSLRISGTEIAQTGNTIYF,TRBV9,TRBJ1-3
CASSSLRGETQYF,TRBV6-4,TRBJ2-5
CASSPQDTGNTIYF,TRBV19,TRBJ1-3
CASSLDRASTDTQYF,TRBV5-1,TRBJ2-3
CASSPTSAMSYNEQFF,TRBV25-1,TRBJ2-1
CASTGGIGGFNEKLFF,TRBV25-1,TRBJ1-4
CASSSWGSTYEQYF,TRBV27,TRBJ2-7
CASATRTGGETQYF,TRBV6-5,TRBJ2-5
CASSWGTSGSYEQYF,TRBV27,TRBJ2-7
CASSSGQGNTEAFF,TRBV7-3,TRBJ1-1
CASSRGDRGVYEQYF,TRBV14,TRBJ2-7
CASSEEDPSSYEQYF,TRBV6-1,TRBJ2-7
CASSLVGLRSSYEQYF,TRBV7-9,TRBJ2-7
CASTPGQGLDTQYF,TRBV5-1,TRBJ2-3
CASSQASGRSETQYF,TRBV4-2,TRBJ2-5
CASSPPIWGDEAFF,TRBV2,TRBJ1-1
CASKLSDSSGNTIYF,TRBV5-5,TRBJ1-3
CASSLTLPGGGTEAFF,TRBV7-3,TRBJ1-1
CASSLFSGADTQYF,TRBV11-2,TRBJ2-3
CAISEETPYEQYF,TRBV10-3,TRBJ2-7
CSVDKREGRYEQFF,TRBV29-1,TRBJ2-1
CASSLKAKQGANEQFF,TRBV13,TRBJ2-1
CASFNIPYEQYF,TRBV21-1,TRBJ2-7
CASRTRAGDDEQYF,TRBV28,TRBJ2-7
CASSPARGGAYNEQFF,TRBV7-9,TRBJ2-1
CASSPPGQLSNTGELFF,TRBV18,TRBJ2-2
CASRVATYQPQHF,TRBV6-1,TRBJ1-5